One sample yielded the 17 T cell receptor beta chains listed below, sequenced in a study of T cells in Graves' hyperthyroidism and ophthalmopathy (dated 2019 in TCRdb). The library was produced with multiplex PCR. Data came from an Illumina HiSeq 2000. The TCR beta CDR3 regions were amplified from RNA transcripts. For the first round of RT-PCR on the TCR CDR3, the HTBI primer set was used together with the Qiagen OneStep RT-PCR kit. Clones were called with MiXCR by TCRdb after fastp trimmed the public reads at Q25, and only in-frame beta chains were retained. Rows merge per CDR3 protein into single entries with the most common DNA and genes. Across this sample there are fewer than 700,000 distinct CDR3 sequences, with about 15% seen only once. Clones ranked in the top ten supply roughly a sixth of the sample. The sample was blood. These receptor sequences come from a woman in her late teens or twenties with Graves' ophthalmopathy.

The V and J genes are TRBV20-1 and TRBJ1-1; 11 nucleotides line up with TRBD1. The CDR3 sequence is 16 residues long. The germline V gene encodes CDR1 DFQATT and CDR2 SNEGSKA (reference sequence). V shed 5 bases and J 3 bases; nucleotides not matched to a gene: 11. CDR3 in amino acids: CSARSGTGGVYTEAFF. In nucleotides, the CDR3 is TGCAGTGCTCGATCCGGGACAGGGGGAGTTTACACTGAAGCTTTCTTT.

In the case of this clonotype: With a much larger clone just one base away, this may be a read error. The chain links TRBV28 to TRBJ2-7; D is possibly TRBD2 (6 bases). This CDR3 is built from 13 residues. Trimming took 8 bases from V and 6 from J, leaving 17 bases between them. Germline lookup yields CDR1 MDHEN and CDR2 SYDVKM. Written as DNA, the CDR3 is TGTGCCAGCGGAGGCAGGGAAGCGGGCGAGCAGTACTTC. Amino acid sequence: CASGGREAGEQYF.

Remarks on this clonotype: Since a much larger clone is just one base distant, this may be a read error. The CDR3 loop reads CASSLGPRGRIYEQYF. In nucleotides, the CDR3 is TGTGCCAGCAGTTTAGGTCCTAGGGGGAGAATCTACGAGCAGTACTTC. V is TRBV27 and J is TRBJ2-7; a weak D match, TRBD1 (6 bases). CDR1 is MNHEY and CDR2 is SMNVEV in the germline V gene (reference sequence). There are 16 residues in the CDR3. The ends were cut back, 2 bases at V and 3 bases at J, with 17 bases in the middle.

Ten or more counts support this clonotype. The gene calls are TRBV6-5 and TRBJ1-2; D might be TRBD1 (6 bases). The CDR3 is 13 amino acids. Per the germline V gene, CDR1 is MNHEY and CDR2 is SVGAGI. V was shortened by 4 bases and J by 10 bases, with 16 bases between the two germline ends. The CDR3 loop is CASSFDRPIYYTF. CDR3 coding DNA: TGTGCCAGCAGTTTCGACAGGCCAATCTACTACACCTTC.

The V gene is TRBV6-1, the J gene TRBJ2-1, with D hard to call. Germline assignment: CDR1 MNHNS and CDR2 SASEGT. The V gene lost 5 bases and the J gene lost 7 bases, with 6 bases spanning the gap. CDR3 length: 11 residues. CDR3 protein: CASSIMNEQFF. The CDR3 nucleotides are TGTGCCAGCAGTATCATGAATGAGCAGTTCTTC.

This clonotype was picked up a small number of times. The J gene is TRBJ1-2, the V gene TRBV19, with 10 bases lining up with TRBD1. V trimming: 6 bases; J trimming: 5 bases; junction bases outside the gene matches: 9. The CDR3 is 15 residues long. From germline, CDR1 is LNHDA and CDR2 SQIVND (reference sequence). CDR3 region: CASRTGTGDSYGYTF. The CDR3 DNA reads TGTGCCAGTAGAACCGGGACAGGGGACTCTTATGGCTACACCTTC.

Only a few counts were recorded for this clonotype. In nucleotides, the CDR3 is TGTGCCAGCAGTTACAAGGGACAGGGGCTGTATGGCTACACCTTC. Amino acids: CASSYKGQGLYGYTF. The rearrangement links TRBV6-9 to TRBJ1-2; 10 bases are shared with TRBD1. Germline loops: CDR1 MNHGY, CDR2 SVAAGI. The CDR3 totals 15 residues. The ends lost 3 bases at V and 5 bases at J; junction bases unmatched: 6.

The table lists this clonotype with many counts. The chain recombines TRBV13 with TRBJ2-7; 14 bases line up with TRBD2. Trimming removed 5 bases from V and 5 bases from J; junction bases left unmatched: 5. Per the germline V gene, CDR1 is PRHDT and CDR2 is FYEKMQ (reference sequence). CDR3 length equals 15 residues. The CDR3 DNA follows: TGTGCCAGCAGCGAAGGACTAGCGGGAGGAAACGAGCAGTACTTC. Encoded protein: CASSEGLAGGNEQYF.

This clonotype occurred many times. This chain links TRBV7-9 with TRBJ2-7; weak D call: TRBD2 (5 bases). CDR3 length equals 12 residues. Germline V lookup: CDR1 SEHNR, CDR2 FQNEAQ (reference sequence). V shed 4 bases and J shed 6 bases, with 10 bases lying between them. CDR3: CASSWEFGEQYF. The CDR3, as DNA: TGTGCCAGCAGCTGGGAGTTCGGCGAGCAGTACTTC.

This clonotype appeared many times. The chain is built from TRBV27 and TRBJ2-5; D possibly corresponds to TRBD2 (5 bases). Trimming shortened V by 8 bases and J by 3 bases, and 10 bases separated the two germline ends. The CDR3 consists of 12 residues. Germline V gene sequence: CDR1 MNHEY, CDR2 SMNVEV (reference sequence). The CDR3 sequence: CASSDFKETQYF. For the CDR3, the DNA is TGTGCCAGCTCGGACTTTAAAGAGACCCAGTACTTC.

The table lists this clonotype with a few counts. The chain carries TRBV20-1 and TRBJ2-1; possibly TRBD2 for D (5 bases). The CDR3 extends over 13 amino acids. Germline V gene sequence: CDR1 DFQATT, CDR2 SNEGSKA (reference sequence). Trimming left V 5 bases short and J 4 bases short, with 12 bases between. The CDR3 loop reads CSAQRTRYNEQFF. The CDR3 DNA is TGCAGTGCTCAGCGGACTCGATACAATGAGCAGTTCTTC.

The CDR3 nucleotides read TGTGCCATCAGTGACTGGACAGGTGAGAATCAGCCCCAGCATTTT. Protein sequence: CAISDWTGENQPQHF. The chain combines TRBV10-3 with TRBJ1-5, with 7 bases that match TRBD1. V lost 3 bases, J lost 4 bases, and 6 bases stayed unmatched. This CDR3 spans 15 amino acids. CDR1 and CDR2 from the germline V gene are ENHRY and SYGVKD.

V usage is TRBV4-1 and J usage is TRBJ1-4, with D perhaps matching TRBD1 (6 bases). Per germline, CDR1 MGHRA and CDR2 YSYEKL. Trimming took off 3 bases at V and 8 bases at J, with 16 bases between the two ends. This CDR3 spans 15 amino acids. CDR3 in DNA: TGCGCCAGCAGCCACCGGACAGAGGGGTGGGAAAAACTGTTTTTT. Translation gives CASSHRTEGWEKLFF.

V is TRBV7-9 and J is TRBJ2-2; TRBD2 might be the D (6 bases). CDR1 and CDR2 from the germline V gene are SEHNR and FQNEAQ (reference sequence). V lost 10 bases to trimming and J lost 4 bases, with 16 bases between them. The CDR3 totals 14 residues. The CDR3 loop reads CATMGGVVTGELFF. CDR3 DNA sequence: TGTGCCACGATGGGCGGGGTCGTCACCGGGGAGCTGTTTTTT. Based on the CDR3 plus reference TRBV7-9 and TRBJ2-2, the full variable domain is DTGVSQNPRHKITKRGQNVTFRCDPISEHNRLYWYRQTLGQGPEFLTYFQNEAQLEKSRLLSDRFSAERPKGSFSTLEIQRTEQGDSAMYLCATMGGVVTGELFFGEGSRLTVL.

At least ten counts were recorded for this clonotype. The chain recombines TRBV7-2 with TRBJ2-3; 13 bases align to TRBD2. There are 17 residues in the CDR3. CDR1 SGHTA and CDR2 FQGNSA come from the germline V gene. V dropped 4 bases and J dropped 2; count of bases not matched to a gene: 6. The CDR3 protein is CASSSTSGRAPTDTQYF. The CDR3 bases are TGTGCCAGCAGCTCAACTAGCGGGAGGGCCCCCACAGATACGCAGTATTTT. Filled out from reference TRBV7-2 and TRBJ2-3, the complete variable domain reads GAGVSQSPSNKVTEKGKDVELRCDPISGHTALYWYRQSLGQGLEFLIYFQGNSAPDKSGLPSDRFSAERTGGSVSTLTIQRTQQEDSAVYLCASSSTSGRAPTDTQYFGPGTRLTVL.

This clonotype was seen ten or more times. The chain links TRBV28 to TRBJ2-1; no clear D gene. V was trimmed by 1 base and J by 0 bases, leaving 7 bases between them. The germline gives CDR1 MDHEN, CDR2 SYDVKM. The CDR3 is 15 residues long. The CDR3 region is CASSLYRSSYNEQFF. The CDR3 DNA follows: TGTGCCAGCAGTTTATACCGTAGCTCCTACAATGAGCAGTTCTTC.

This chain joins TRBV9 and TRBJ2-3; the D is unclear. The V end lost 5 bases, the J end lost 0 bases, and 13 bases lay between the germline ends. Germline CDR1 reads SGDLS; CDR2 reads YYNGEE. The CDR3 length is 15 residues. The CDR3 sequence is CASSPLPSSTDTQYF. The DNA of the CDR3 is TGTGCCAGCAGTCCCCTTCCCTCTAGCACAGATACGCAGTATTTT.